This is a list of T cell receptor beta chains from one sample in a study of blood T cell repertoires in COVID-19. Libraries were prepared by immunoSEQ multiplex PCR; TCRdb keeps only in-frame clonotypes and omits some of them. The sample records approximately 120,000 clones, 79% being singletons. What was sequenced was peripheral blood. The source of these receptors is a man aged 35-49 years with active or convalescent COVID-19. Both conserved end residues are part of each CDR3. D genes are given only for firm matches. The size field is filled for only some rows; it gives once, few, many or a size class.

NA	NA	TRBJ1-2	TRBV19	14	TGTGCCAGTAGTAAACGGACAGTTGAGTTGGGCTACACCTTC	CASSKRTVELGYTF
TRBD1	NA	TRBJ2-7	TRBV28	13	TGTGCCAGCGACGGGACAGGGGACAACGAGCAGTACTTC	CASDGTGDNEQYF
NA	NA	TRBJ1-3	TRBV25-1	11	TGTGCCAGCAGTTTAGGAAACACCATATATTTT	CASSLGNTIYF
NA	NA	TRBJ2-3	TRBV14	12	TGTGCCAGCAGCCCTAACACAGATACGCAGTATTTT	CASSPNTDTQYF
NA	NA	TRBJ1-1	TRBV5-1	14	TGCGCCAGCAGCTTGGGGAGGACAGAAACTGAAGCTTTCTTT	CASSLGRTETEAFF
NA	few	TRBJ1-2	TRBV7-8	16	TGTGCCAGCAGCTTACCCGGGACTGGGACTTCGCAGGGCTACACCTTC	CASSLPGTGTSQGYTF
NA	few	TRBJ1-1	TRBV29-1	12	TGCAGCGGGATAACAGGGAACACTGAAGCTTTCTTT	CSGITGNTEAFF
NA	NA	TRBJ1-6	TRBV5-1	15	TGCGCCAGCAGCTTGGACCAGGGTACGAATTCACCCCTCCACTTT	CASSLDQGTNSPLHF
NA	NA	TRBJ1-2	TRBV13	13	TGTGCCAGCACCCTTTTCATCGGGGATGGCTACACCTTC	CASTLFIGDGYTF
TRBD1	NA	TRBJ2-3	TRBV19	15	TGTGCCAGTAGTGACAGATCAGGGGGCCTGGATACGCAGTATTTT	CASSDRSGGLDTQYF
TRBD2	NA	TRBJ2-1	TRBV19	16	TGTGCCAGTAGAAGCGGGGCTAGCGGGTTTAGCAATGAGCAGTTCTTC	CASRSGASGFSNEQFF
NA	NA	TRBJ2-7	TRBV6-1	12	TGTGCCAGCAGTGAAACAGGCTACGAGCAGTACTTC	CASSETGYEQYF
NA	NA	TRBJ1-2	TRBV10-3	16	TGTGCCATCAGTGAGCCTAACGGGGGGGAGAACTATGGCTACACCTTC	CAISEPNGGENYGYTF
NA	NA	TRBJ2-2	TRBV5-5	14	TGTGCCAGCAGCTTGGTACAGCTCACCGGGGAGCTGTTTTTT	CASSLVQLTGELFF
NA	NA	TRBJ1-1	TRBV7-2	12	TGTGCCAGCAGCTCGACTCTTATAGAGGCTTTCTTT	CASSSTLIEAFF
NA	NA	TRBJ2-7	TRBV6-5	12	TGTGCCAGCAGTCGCCAGGGGTACGAGCAGTACTTC	CASSRQGYEQYF
NA	NA	TRBJ1-1	TRBV28	12	TGTGCCAGCAGTTTCGAGAACAGGGAGGCTTTCTTT	CASSFENREAFF
NA	NA	TRBJ1-1	TRBV18	17	TGTGCCAGCTCACCAGCGCAGACCTGGGGGCTAAACACTGAAGCTTTCTTT	CASSPAQTWGLNTEAFF
TRBD1	NA	TRBJ2-5	TRBV28	15	TGTGCCAGCATGTCGCACAGGGGCGTCCAAGAGACCCAGTACTTC	CASMSHRGVQETQYF
NA	NA	TRBJ1-2	TRBV24-1	14	TGTGCCACCAGTGATCCTACAGTTAACTATGGCTACACCTTC	CATSDPTVNYGYTF
TRBD2	NA	TRBJ2-7	TRBV10-3	15	TGTGCCATCAGTTTCCTGCGGGGGACCTCCTACGAGCAGTACTTC	CAISFLRGTSYEQYF
NA	NA	TRBJ2-7	TRBV5-1	12	TGCGCCAGCAGCTTTGGGGGAGGCGAGCAGTACTTC	CASSFGGGEQYF
NA	NA	TRBJ2-7	TRBV5-4	12	TGTGCCAGCAGCTCAGGGGACTACGAGCAGTACTTC	CASSSGDYEQYF
NA	NA	TRBJ2-5	TRBV7-9	16	TGTGCCAGCAGCTTAGAATCAGGGTATAACGGGGAGACCCAGTACTTC	CASSLESGYNGETQYF
TRBD2	NA	TRBJ2-1	TRBV9	16	TGTGCCAGCAGCGAGCTAGCGGGAGGGCCATACAATGAGCAGTTCTTC	CASSELAGGPYNEQFF
NA	once	TRBJ1-6	TRBV4-1	18	TGCGCCAGCAGCCAAGATCCTCCCCCCAGGGGCGACAATTCACCCCTCCACTTT	CASSQDPPPRGDNSPLHF
NA	once	TRBJ2-5	TRBV4-3	15	TGCGCCAGCAGCCAAGAAATTGCGGGTCAAGAGACCCAGTACTTC	CASSQEIAGQETQYF
NA	NA	TRBJ2-7	TRBV9	15	TGTGCCAGCAGCGTAGGTGGAGATAGCTCCTACGAGCAGTACTTC	CASSVGGDSSYEQYF
NA	NA	TRBJ2-5	TRBV9	15	TGTGCCAGCAGCCCGGATAGGGTCCGGGGAGAGACCCAGTACTTC	CASSPDRVRGETQYF
NA	NA	TRBJ2-5	TRBV5-5	14	TGTGCCAGCAGCTTGGAGGCGGAGGGGCAGACCCAGTACTTC	CASSLEAEGQTQYF
NA	NA	TRBJ1-4	TRBV28	14	TGTGCCAGCAGTTTAACACAGATAAATGAAAAACTGTTTTTT	CASSLTQINEKLFF
TRBD2	NA	TRBJ2-5	TRBV7-2	16	TGTGCCAGCAGCTTAGGCCCAGCGGGAGGGCAGGAGACCCAGTACTTC	CASSLGPAGGQETQYF
TRBD1	NA	TRBJ1-2	TRBV18	16	TGTGCCAGCTCACCTATCATACAGGGGAGAAACTATGGCTACACCTTC	CASSPIIQGRNYGYTF
NA	few	TRBJ1-1	TRBV5-4	16	TGTGCCAGCAGCTCGGACACTGAACAGCCGAACACTGAAGCTTTCTTT	CASSSDTEQPNTEAFF
NA	NA	TRBJ2-1	TRBV3-1/TRBV3-2	13	TGTGCCAGCAGCCAAAGAACAGGCGCCGGTCAGTTCTTC	CASSQRTGAGQFF
NA	NA	TRBJ1-2	TRBV6-4	13	TGTGCCAGCAGTGCCCAGGGTAGCTATGGCTACACCTTC	CASSAQGSYGYTF
NA	few	TRBJ2-7	TRBV6-6	12	TGTGCCAGCAGTACGACAGGCTACGAGCAGTACTTC	CASSTTGYEQYF
NA	NA	TRBJ2-1	TRBV4-3	15	TGCGCCAGCAGCCAAGACCTAGCGCCTACCTATGAGCAGTTCTTC	CASSQDLAPTYEQFF
NA	NA	TRBJ2-3	TRBV5-1	14	TGCGCCAGCAGCTTCGGGGGAAACACAGATACGCAGTATTTT	CASSFGGNTDTQYF
NA	few	TRBJ2-3	TRBV28	15	TGTGCCAGCATTTCTTTGTGGGGGGGCCAAGATACGCAGTATTTT	CASISLWGGQDTQYF
TRBD1	NA	TRBJ2-5	TRBV6-1	14	TGTGCCAGCAGTGAAGAGATCAGGGGGGAGACCCAGTACTTC	CASSEEIRGETQYF
NA	few	TRBJ1-1	TRBV19	13	TGTGCCAGTACCTTCGGACAGCCCCTGAAAGCTTTCTTT	CASTFGQPLKAFF
NA	NA	TRBJ1-5	TRBV15	14	TGTGCCACCAGTCCGGCCAGGGGCAATCAGCCCCAGCATTTT	CATSPARGNQPQHF
NA	NA	TRBJ1-4	TRBV5-1	14	TGCGCCAGCAGCCCCGGGACATCTTCTGAAAAACTGTTTTTT	CASSPGTSSEKLFF
NA	NA	TRBJ1-3	TRBV19	14	TGTGCCAGTACCGCGACTCGAACTGGAAACACCATATATTTT	CASTATRTGNTIYF
NA	NA	TRBJ1-2	TRBV24-1	16	TGTGCCACCAGTGATTTGCCAGGCCGTCCGGTCTATGGCTACACCTTC	CATSDLPGRPVYGYTF
TRBD1	few	TRBJ1-5	TRBV6-2/TRBV6-3	16	TGTGCCAGCAGTCCCCCCGGGACAGGGAACAATCAGCCCCAGCATTTT	CASSPPGTGNNQPQHF
NA	few	TRBJ2-1	TRBV30	15	TGTGCCTGGAGTGTGGTCTGGCGGGGGCCCACCGAGCAGTTCTTC	CAWSVVWRGPTEQFF
TRBD1	NA	TRBJ1-1	TRBV19	17	TGTGCCAGTAGTAAGGGACATGAGGGGGCCTCGTACACTGAAGCTTTCTTT	CASSKGHEGASYTEAFF
NA	NA	TRBJ1-4	TRBV5-1	16	TGCGCCAGCAGCCTACAGGGTTTGGCTGCTAATGAAAAACTGTTTTTT	CASSLQGLAANEKLFF
NA	NA	TRBJ1-2	TRBV7-9	12	TGTGCCAGCAGCAGGGATCTTAGTGGCTACACCTTC	CASSRDLSGYTF
NA	NA	TRBJ2-5	TRBV9	16	TGTGCCAGCAGCGTAGCTCGACCTGACTGGCAAGAGACCCAGTACTTC	CASSVARPDWQETQYF
TRBD1	NA	TRBJ1-2	TRBV2	13	TGTGCCAGCAAAGGACAGGGGGATTCTGGCTACACCTTC	CASKGQGDSGYTF
TRBD1	NA	TRBJ1-1	TRBV13	16	TGTGCCAGCAGCTCGACAGGGGCCCTCATGAACACTGAAGCTTTCTTT	CASSSTGALMNTEAFF
TRBD1	NA	TRBJ1-5	TRBV29-1	14	TGCAGCGTAGTTTCCGGGGGACAGGGGGAGACCCAGCATTTT	CSVVSGGQGETQHF
TRBD2	NA	TRBJ2-1	TRBV7-9	18	TGTGCCAGCAGCTCAGGGTCCCTAGCGGGCCTCTCCTACAATGAGCAGTTCTTC	CASSSGSLAGLSYNEQFF
TRBD2	NA	TRBJ2-3	TRBV13	15	TGTGCCAGCAGCTTAAGGCGGGGGGGGACAGATACGCAGTATTTT	CASSLRRGGTDTQYF
TRBD1	once	TRBJ1-1	TRBV7-2	15	TGTGCCAGCAGCCCCTCGGGACAGGCGCAAACTGAAGCTTTCTTT	CASSPSGQAQTEAFF
NA	NA	TRBJ1-1	TRBV12-3/TRBV12-4	11	TGTGCCAGCAGCTTCGACAGAGAAGCTTTCTTT	CASSFDREAFF
NA	NA	TRBJ1-5	TRBV6-5	14	TGTGCCAGCACCGCGGACAGTAGCAATCAGCCCCAGCATTTT	CASTADSSNQPQHF